This entry lists 3 T cell receptor beta chains sequenced from one sample in a study of OX40 agonist ivuxolimab in advanced cancers. Profiled with immunoSEQ multiplex PCR; TCRdb holds only in-frame clones, not every one. The sample lists 98,000 or so clones, approximately 91% seen once, with 0.8% to 1% in the top ten. The sequenced sample was CD4+ or CD8+ T cells sorted from blood, obtained in a trial of the OX40 agonist ivuxolimab. The receptors originated from an adult with an advanced solid tumor such as melanoma, head and neck, liver or kidney cancer.

The rearrangement joins TRBV6-6 to TRBJ1-5; 8 positions agree with TRBD1. CDR1 is MNHNY and CDR2 is SVGAGI in the germline V gene (reference sequence). The CDR3 covers 15 residues. With V trimmed by 6 bases and J by 2 bases, 6 bases remained unmatched. The CDR3 nucleotides read TGTGCCAGCAGCTCGACAGGGGAGGGCAATCAGCCCCAGCATTTT. It translates to CASSSTGEGNQPQHF.

This chain joins TRBV11-2 and TRBJ1-1; 7 bases are a match to TRBD1. V shed 8 bases and J 7 bases; nucleotides not matched to a gene: 7. Germline values: CDR1 SGHAT, CDR2 FQNNGV. This CDR3 contains 12 residues. The DNA of the CDR3 is TGTGCCAGCGGACCGGACAGGAGTGAAGCTTTCTTT. Translating gives CASGPDRSEAFF.

The chain links TRBV27 to TRBJ2-1; D not certain. V shed 3 bases and J shed 9 bases, with 15 bases lying between them. The CDR3 length is 14 residues. Per the germline V gene, CDR1 is MNHEY and CDR2 is SMNVEV (reference sequence). Here the CDR3 DNA reads TGTGCCAGCAGTTTCCTTACTAAGAGCAGTGAGCAGTTCTTC. The encoded protein is CASSFLTKSSEQFF.